This T cell receptor (beta chain) was captured by sequencing in a study of blood T cell repertoires in COVID-19. Study context: Researchers got acute and convalescent COVID-19 samples from the United States, Italy and Spain.

V lost 4 bases and J 4 bases, leaving 11 bases between the germline ends. Germline lookup yields CDR1 SGHRS and CDR2 YFSETQ. The CDR3 length is 14 residues. Generated by immunoSEQ multiplex PCR, the TCRdb table keeps only in-frame clones and is missing some. The data hold about 330,000 clones, with approximately 88% observed a single time. It was during active infection that Seattle patients were enrolled and then longitudinally followed. The sequencing sample was made of peripheral blood. The receptor comes from a man aged 25 to 40 with COVID-19, enrolled during active disease. This chain joins TRBV5-1 and TRBJ1-4; maybe TRBD1 (6 bases). CDR3 sequence reads: CASSLGHGNEKLFF. The CDR3 DNA is TGCGCCAGCAGCCTGGGACACGGTAATGAAAAACTGTTTTTT.